The T cell receptor beta chain described here comes from a study of shared clonotypes between healthy human individuals. Sequencing used immunoSEQ multiplex PCR; TCRdb keeps in-frame clones, though not all of them. The profile shows roughly 120,000 clones, about 70% of them singletons. Per the germline V gene, CDR1 is SGHDT and CDR2 is YYEEEE. The CDR3 extends over 15 amino acids. The V gene lost 0 bases and the J gene lost 2 bases, with 9 bases spanning the gap. This clone was picked up many times. The sample carries other DNA sequences with the same CDR3. Source material: memory CD8+ T cells sorted from blood. Subset given: CD45RO+ cells pooled with CCR7-negative TemRA cells. J is TRBJ1-5 and V is TRBV5-6; weak D call: TRBD1 (6 bases). The clonotype originates from a woman aged 30 to 39 in good health. This CDR3 is CASSLGAGGNQPQHF. The CDR3 coding sequence is TGTGCCAGCAGCTTGGGGGCAGGGGGCAATCAGCCCCAGCATTTT. The full variable domain, in which reference TRBV5-6 and TRBJ1-5 provide the parts outside the CDR3, is DAGVTQSPTHLIKTRGQQVTLRCSPKSGHDTVSWYQQALGQGPQFIFQYYEEEERQRGNFPDRFSGHQFPNYSSELNVNALLLGDSALYLCASSLGAGGNQPQHFGDGTRLSIL.